These 8 T cell receptor beta chains were all obtained from the same sample, sequenced in a study of blood T cells in healthy people across ages. The use of a sample-barcoded 5' primer and a J-beta primer mix characterized a second PCR of roughly 6 to 11 cycles. TCRdb re-called the 5' RACE reads with MiXCR, one entry per CDR3 protein. The profile shows 2 million or so distinct CDR3 sequences, around half of them singletons. The specimen was blood. The receptor source for this set is a woman aged 40 to 50 in good health.

This clonotype was recorded at least ten times. The chain carries TRBV12-3 or TRBV12-4 and TRBJ2-5, with no clear D. The CDR3 extends over 11 amino acids. The germline V and J ends were trimmed by 3 bases and 3 bases, with 2 bases remaining between them. CDR3 in DNA: TGTGCCAGCAGTTTCAAAGAGACCCAGTACTTC. This encodes CASSFKETQYF.

V usage is TRBV27 and J usage is TRBJ1-2, with 9 bases identical to TRBD1. With 4 bases clipped from V and 5 bases from J, the junction kept 8 bases outside the gene matches. The CDR3 has 15 amino acids. The germline V gene has CDR1 MNHEY and CDR2 SMNVEV (reference sequence). This CDR3 is CASSSTGTGLYGYTF. The CDR3, as DNA: TGTGCCAGCAGTTCGACCGGGACAGGGTTATATGGCTACACCTTC.

The CDR3 coding sequence is TGCAGTGCTAGTGTCGCGGGGACTAATGAAAAACTGTTTTTT. Protein sequence: CSASVAGTNEKLFF. V and J are TRBV20-1 and TRBJ1-4; D uncertain. Trimming cost V 3 bases and J 2 bases, with 10 bases left between them. Germline-derived CDR1 and CDR2 are DFQATT and SNEGSKA (reference sequence). The CDR3 length is 14 residues.

In its sample, this clonotype was seen a few times. The rearrangement uses TRBV4-3 and TRBJ2-5; TRBD2 might be the D (6 bases). In germline, CDR1 is LGHNA, CDR2 YSLEER. The CDR3 totals 15 residues. V shed 4 bases and J shed 2 bases, with 14 bases lying between them. The CDR3 is CASSLSWGEQETQYF. CDR3 nucleotides: TGCGCCAGCAGCCTATCTTGGGGGGAGCAAGAGACCCAGTACTTC.

The chain combines TRBV20-1 with TRBJ1-6, with D hard to call. CDR3 length: 18 residues. The germline V gene has CDR1 DFQATT and CDR2 SNEGSKA (reference sequence). Trimming removed 0 bases from V and 0 bases from J, with 15 bases in between. DNA for the CDR3: TGCAGTGCTAGAGATATTGTGGCTCTGAGCTCCTATAATTCACCCCTCCACTTT. Translation: CSARDIVALSSYNSPLHF.

This clonotype was found a few times. The chain combines TRBV20-1 with TRBJ2-5; 8 bases fit TRBD2. There are 16 residues in the CDR3. Trimming took 0 bases from V and 2 from J; bases not matched to a gene: 8. Per germline, CDR1 DFQATT and CDR2 SNEGSKA (reference sequence). The CDR3 bases are TGCAGTGCTAGAGATACTAGCGGAGCCACTCAAGAGACCCAGTACTTC. This translates into CSARDTSGATQETQYF.

This sequence joins TRBV6-2 or TRBV6-3 and TRBJ2-7; no clear D gene. Per the germline V gene, CDR1 is MNHEY and CDR2 is SVGEGT. V was cut by 0 bases and J by 2 bases, with 8 bases left in between. This CDR3 spans 14 amino acids. The CDR3 nucleotides are TGTGCCAGCAGTTACTCTCTCCTTACCTACGAGCAGTACTTC. It encodes CASSYSLLTYEQYF.

The V gene is TRBV20-1, the J gene TRBJ1-5, with D perhaps TRBD1 (5 bases). The ends were cut back, 6 bases at V and 1 base at J, with 10 bases in the middle. From germline, CDR1 is DFQATT and CDR2 SNEGSKA (reference sequence). The CDR3 totals 13 residues. As DNA, the CDR3 is TGCAGTGCGGCAGGGTCGAGCAATCAGCCCCAGCATTTT. Protein: CSAAGSSNQPQHF.